The clone carrying this TCR beta chain showed up many times. The data are from a study of molecular identifiers for immune sequencing clone quantification. MiXCR, applied by TCRdb to the PCR reads, yields one record per CDR3 protein. The sample carries approximately 41,000 distinct CDR3 sequences, under 25% recorded once. Trimming shortened V by 0 bases and J by 0 bases, and 12 bases separated the two germline ends. From germline, CDR1 is KGHSY and CDR2 FQNENV. The length of the CDR3 is 17 residues. A CD8+CD4-CCR7+CD45RA+ phenotype served as the sorting definition for naive CD8 T cells. This chain connects TRBV16 to TRBJ1-5, with D hard to call. The material sequenced was naive CD8+ T cells from blood, with Jurkat cell RNA spiked in. Subset given: FACS-sorted CD8+CD4-CCR7+CD45RA+ naive T cells. This clonotype was obtained from a human donor in good health. Some libraries in this study had Jurkat cell RNA spiked in. CDR3 residues: CASSQSRSTISNQPQHF. CDR3 coding DNA: TGTGCCAGCAGCCAATCGCGGAGCACCATTAGCAATCAGCCCCAGCATTTT.